This TCR beta chain appears in the sequencing data of a study of cytomegalovirus exposure and HLA in healthy donors. A multiplex PCR was run with 60 Vbeta primers and 13 Jbeta primers. The assay was immunoSEQ multiplex PCR, and TCRdb's table has in-frame clones only and misses some. This sample's table has approximately 120,000 clones. CDR3 length equals 16 residues. Germline-derived CDR1 and CDR2 are SGHTA and FQGNSA. V lost 5 bases to trimming and J lost 0 bases, with 11 bases between them. The sequence derives from a man aged 18-30 years in good health and CMV-seronegative. The J gene is TRBJ1-6, the V gene TRBV7-2; D might be TRBD1 (6 bases). Input material: PBMCs. The DNA for the CDR3 is TGTGCCAGCAGCCCCCAACAGGGCTCCTATAATTCACCCCTCCACTTT. Residues: CASSPQQGSYNSPLHF. Based on the CDR3 plus reference TRBV7-2 and TRBJ1-6, the full variable domain is GAGVSQSPSNKVTEKGKDVELRCDPISGHTALYWYRQSLGQGLEFLIYFQGNSAPDKSGLPSDRFSAERTGGSVSTLTIQRTQQEDSAVYLCASSPQQGSYNSPLHFGNGTRLTVT.